Given below is one TCR beta chain in context. This record belongs to a study of blood T cell repertoires in COVID-19. Study as a whole: PBMCs, B-cell-depleted T cells, or T cells provided the cDNA or gDNA that made up the material.

Authors' analysis steps: Nucleated cell counts were estimated from reference gene primer amplification. Sequenced by immunoSEQ multiplex PCR; TCRdb stores in-frame clones only, minus some. The DNA was the basis for D and trimming; V, J and clone size are from that table. Altogether around 97,000 clones are present, more than 70% being singletons, with the ten largest covering 15% to 20%. Trimming took 0 bases from V and 4 from J, leaving 10 bases between them. Germline V gene lookup returns CDR1 SGDLS and CDR2 YYNGEE. The CDR3 is made up of 14 amino acids. This chain joins TRBV9 and TRBJ2-5, with a weak D call TRBD2 (5 bases). The sequencing input was peripheral blood. This receptor was identified in an elderly woman in a cohort sampled during active COVID-19. CDR3 loop: CASSVGPSRETQYF. The CDR3 DNA follows: TGTGCCAGCAGCGTAGGCCCTAGCCGAGAGACCCAGTACTTC.